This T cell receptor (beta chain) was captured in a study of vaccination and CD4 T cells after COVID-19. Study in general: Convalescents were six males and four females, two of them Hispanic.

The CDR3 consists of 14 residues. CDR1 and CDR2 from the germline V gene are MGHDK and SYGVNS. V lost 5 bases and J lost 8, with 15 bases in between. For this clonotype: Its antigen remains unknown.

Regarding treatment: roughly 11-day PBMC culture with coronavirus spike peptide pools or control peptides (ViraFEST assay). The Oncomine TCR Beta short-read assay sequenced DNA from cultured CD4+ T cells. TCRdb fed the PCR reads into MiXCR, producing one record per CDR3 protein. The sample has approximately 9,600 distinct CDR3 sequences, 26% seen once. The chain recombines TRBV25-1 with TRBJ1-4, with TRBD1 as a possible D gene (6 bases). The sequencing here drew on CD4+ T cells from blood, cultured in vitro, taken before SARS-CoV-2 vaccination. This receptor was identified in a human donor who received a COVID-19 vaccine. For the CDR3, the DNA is TGTGCCAGCAGTAGAACAGGGTGGGGGGAAAAACTGTTTTTT. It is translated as CASSRTGWGEKLFF.